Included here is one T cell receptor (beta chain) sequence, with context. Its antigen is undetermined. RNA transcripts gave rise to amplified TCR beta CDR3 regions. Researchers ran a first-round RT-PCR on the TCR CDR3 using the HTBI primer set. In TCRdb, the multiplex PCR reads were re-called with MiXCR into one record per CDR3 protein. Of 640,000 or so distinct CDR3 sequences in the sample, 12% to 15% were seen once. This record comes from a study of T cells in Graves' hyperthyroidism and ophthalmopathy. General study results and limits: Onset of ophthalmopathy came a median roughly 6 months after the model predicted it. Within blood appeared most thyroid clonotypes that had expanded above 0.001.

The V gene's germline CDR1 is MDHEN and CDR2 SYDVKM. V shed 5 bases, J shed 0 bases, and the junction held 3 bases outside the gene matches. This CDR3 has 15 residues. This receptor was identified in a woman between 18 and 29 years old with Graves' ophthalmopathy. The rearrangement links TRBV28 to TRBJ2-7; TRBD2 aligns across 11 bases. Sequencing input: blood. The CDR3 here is CASSVTSGTSYEQYF. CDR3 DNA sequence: TGTGCCAGCAGTGTGACTAGCGGGACCTCCTACGAGCAGTACTTC.